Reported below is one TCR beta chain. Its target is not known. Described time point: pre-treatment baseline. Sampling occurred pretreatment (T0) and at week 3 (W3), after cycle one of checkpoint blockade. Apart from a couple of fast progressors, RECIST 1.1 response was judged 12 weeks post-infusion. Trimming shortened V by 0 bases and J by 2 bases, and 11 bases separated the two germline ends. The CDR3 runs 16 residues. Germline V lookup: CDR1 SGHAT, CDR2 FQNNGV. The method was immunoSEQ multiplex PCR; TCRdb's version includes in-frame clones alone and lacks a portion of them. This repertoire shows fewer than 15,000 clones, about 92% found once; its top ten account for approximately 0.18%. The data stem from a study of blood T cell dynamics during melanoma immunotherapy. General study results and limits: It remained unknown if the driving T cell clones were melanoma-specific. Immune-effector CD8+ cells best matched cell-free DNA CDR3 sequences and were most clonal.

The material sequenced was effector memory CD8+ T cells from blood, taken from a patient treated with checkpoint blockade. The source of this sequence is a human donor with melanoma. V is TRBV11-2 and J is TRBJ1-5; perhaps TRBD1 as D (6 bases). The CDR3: CASSLETGVGNQPQHF. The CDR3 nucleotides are TGTGCCAGCAGCTTAGAGACAGGCGTAGGCAATCAGCCCCAGCATTTT.